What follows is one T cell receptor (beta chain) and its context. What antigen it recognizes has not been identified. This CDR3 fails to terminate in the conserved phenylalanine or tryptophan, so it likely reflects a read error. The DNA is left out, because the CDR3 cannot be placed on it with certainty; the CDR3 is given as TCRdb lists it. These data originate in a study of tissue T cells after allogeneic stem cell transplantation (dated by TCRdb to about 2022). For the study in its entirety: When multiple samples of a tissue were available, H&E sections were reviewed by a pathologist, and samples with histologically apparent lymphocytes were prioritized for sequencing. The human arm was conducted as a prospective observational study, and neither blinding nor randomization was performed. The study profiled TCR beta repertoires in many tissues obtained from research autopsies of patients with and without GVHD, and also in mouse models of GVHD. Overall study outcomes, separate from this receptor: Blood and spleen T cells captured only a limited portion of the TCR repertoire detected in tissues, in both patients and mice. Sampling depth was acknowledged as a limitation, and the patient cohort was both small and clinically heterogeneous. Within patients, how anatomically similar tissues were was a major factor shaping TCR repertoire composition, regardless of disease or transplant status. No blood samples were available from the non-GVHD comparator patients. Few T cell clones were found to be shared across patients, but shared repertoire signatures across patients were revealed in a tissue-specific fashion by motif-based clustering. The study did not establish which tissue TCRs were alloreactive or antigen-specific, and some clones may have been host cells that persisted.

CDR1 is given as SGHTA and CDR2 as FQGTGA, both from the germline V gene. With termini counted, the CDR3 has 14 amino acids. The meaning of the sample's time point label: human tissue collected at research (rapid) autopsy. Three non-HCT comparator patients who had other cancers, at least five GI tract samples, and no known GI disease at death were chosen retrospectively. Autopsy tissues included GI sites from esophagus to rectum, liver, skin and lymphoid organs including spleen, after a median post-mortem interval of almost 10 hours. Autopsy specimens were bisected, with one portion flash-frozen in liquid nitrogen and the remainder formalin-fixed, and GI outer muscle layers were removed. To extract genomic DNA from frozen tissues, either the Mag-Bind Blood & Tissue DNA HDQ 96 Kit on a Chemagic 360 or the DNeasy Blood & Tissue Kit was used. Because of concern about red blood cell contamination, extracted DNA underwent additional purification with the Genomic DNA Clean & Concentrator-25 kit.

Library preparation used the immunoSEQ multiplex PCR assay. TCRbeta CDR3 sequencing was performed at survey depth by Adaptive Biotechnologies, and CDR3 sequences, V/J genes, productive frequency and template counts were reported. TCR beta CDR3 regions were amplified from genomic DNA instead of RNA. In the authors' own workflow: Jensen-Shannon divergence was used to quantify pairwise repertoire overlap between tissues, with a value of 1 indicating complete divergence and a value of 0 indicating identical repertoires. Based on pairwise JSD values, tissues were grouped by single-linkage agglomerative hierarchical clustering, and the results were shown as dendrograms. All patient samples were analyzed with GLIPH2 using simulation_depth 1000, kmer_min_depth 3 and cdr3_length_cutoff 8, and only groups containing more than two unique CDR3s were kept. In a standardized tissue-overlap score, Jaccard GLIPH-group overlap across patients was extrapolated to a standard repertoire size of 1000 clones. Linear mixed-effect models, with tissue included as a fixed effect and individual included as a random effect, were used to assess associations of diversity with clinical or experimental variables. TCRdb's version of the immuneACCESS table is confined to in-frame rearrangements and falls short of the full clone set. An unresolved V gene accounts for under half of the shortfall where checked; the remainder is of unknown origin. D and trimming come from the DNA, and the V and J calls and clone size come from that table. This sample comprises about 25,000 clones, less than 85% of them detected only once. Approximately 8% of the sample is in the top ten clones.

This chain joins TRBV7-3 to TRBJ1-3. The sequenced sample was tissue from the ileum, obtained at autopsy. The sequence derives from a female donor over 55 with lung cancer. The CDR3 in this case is CASSLINRADQSGS.